The rows below give T cell receptor beta chains drawn from one sample of a study of a mutant IDH1 vaccine in newly diagnosed glioma. The method was immunoSEQ multiplex PCR; TCRdb's version includes in-frame clones alone and lacks a portion of them. This table has about 56,000 clones, about 80% appearing once. Antigens of these TCRs are unknown. Material: PBMCs, obtained from a glioma patient whose treatment included an IDH1 peptide vaccine. These receptors came from a man aged 50-59 years with glioma. CDR3s include the opening cysteine and the closing phenylalanine or tryptophan. D genes are given only for firm matches. Size tells how often a clone was seen (once, few, many) or the class of an expanded clone, and some rows leave it out.

-,TRBD1,TRBV19,TRBJ1-2,CASSIWTGLGYTF,TGTGCCAGTAGTATATGGACAGGGCTTGGCTACACCTTC
once,-,TRBV6-5,TRBJ2-7,CASRKLNYEQYF,TGTGCCAGCAGAAAACTAAACTACGAGCAGTACTTC
-,TRBD1,TRBV15,TRBJ2-7,CATSRISGTGSAHEQYF,TGTGCCACCAGCAGAATTTCCGGGACAGGGAGCGCCCACGAGCAGTACTTC
once,-,TRBV5-5,TRBJ1-1,CASSTGTGRAEAFF,TGTGCCAGCAGTACCGGGACGGGAAGGGCTGAAGCTTTCTTT
-,-,TRBV4-1,TRBJ1-5,CASSQWGVGSNQPQHF,TGCGCCAGCAGCCAGTGGGGGGTAGGCAGCAATCAGCCCCAGCATTTT
-,-,TRBV30,TRBJ1-1,CAWSVKKTALNTEAFF,TGTGCCTGGAGTGTGAAAAAGACAGCGCTGAACACTGAAGCTTTCTTT
once,TRBD1,TRBV9,TRBJ2-3,CASSPRQGAEDTQYF,TGTGCCAGCAGCCCTCGACAGGGGGCCGAAGATACGCAGTATTTT
-,-,TRBV6-5,TRBJ1-5,CASSPYRSSNQPQHF,TGTGCCAGCAGTCCCTACAGATCTAGCAATCAGCCCCAGCATTTT
-,TRBD2,TRBV5-4,TRBJ2-7,CASSPGGRGRNEQYF,TGTGCCAGCAGCCCGGGGGGGCGCGGGCGGAACGAGCAGTACTTC
-,-,TRBV30,TRBJ2-4,CAWTLEGSRGKNIQYF,TGTGCCTGGACCCTGGAGGGGTCGAGGGGCAAAAACATTCAGTACTTC
-,-,TRBV4-1,TRBJ1-4,CASSPQASETNEKLFF,TGCGCCAGCAGCCCACAGGCGTCAGAAACTAATGAAAAACTGTTTTTT
-,TRBD1,TRBV18,TRBJ2-5,CASSPPKRTGQETQYF,TGTGCCAGCTCACCACCGAAAAGGACAGGGCAAGAGACCCAGTACTTC
-,-,TRBV7-6,TRBJ2-1,CASSLLVNEQFF,TGTGCCAGCAGCTTGTTGGTGAATGAGCAGTTCTTC
-,-,TRBV19,TRBJ1-1,CASSLSPGANTEAFF,TGTGCCAGTAGTCTTTCCCCCGGGGCGAACACTGAAGCTTTCTTT
-,TRBD2,TRBV29-1,TRBJ2-1,CSVERGGPGQFF,TGCAGCGTTGAAAGGGGAGGGCCGGGTCAATTCTTC
-,-,TRBV28,TRBJ1-5,CASKGGDNQPQHF,TGTGCCAGCAAAGGGGGGGACAATCAGCCCCAGCATTTT
-,-,TRBV5-6,TRBJ2-7,CASRSGQGIYEQYF,TGTGCCAGCAGATCTGGACAAGGGATCTACGAGCAGTACTTC
-,-,TRBV13,TRBJ2-1,CASSSTGEPYNEQFF,TGTGCCAGCAGTTCAACAGGAGAGCCCTACAATGAGCAGTTCTTC
-,-,TRBV6-6,TRBJ2-2,CASGTSNTGELFF,TGTGCCAGCGGGACTTCGAACACCGGGGAGCTGTTTTTT
few,-,TRBV19,TRBJ1-2,CASSTTGEVSGYTF,TGTGCCAGTAGTACGACAGGCGAGGTTTCTGGCTACACCTTC
-,TRBD1,TRBV5-1,TRBJ1-4,CASSLLGQGATNEKLFF,TGCGCCAGCAGCTTGCTGGGACAGGGGGCAACTAATGAAAAACTGTTTTTT
-,-,TRBV29-1,TRBJ2-5,CSVVLPPQETQYF,TGCAGCGTTGTGTTACCTCCCCAAGAGACCCAGTACTTC